A single T cell receptor beta chain is shown here with its context. These data are taken from a study of blood T cell repertoires in COVID-19. Study details: Sites across the United States, Italy and Spain contributed samples from acute and convalescent COVID-19. The cDNA or gDNA used as material had been derived from T cells, B-cell-depleted T cells, or PBMCs.

In the original workflow: Amplified reference gene primers provided the basis for estimating nucleated cell counts. Only in-frame clones appear in the TCRdb table, and some are missing; sequencing was by immunoSEQ multiplex PCR. V and J calls and clone size are those listed in that table; D and trimming were worked out from the DNA. The table lists around 95,000 clones, 80% of them singletons. This clonotype was obtained from a man aged 65 to 79 with active or convalescent COVID-19. The sample taken for sequencing was peripheral blood.

CDR3 nucleotides: TGTGCCAGCAGCGAGCAGGGTTGGGACACTGAAGCTTTCTTT. As protein: CASSEQGWDTEAFF. The chain couples TRBV28 to TRBJ1-1, with D possibly being TRBD1 (5 bases). The length of the CDR3 is 14 residues. Trimming pared 6 bases from V and 3 bases from J, leaving 14 bases between. Per germline, CDR1 MDHEN and CDR2 SYDVKM.